The table lists the clone carrying this T cell receptor (beta chain) with many counts. Its specificity is not known. V shed 0 bases, J shed 7 bases, and the junction held 4 bases outside the gene matches. Looked up from germline, CDR1 is SGHTA and CDR2 is FQGNSA. The CDR3 is 15 amino acids. Primed by a sample-barcoded 5' primer and a J-beta primer mix, a second PCR proceeded for 7 to 11 cycles. TCRdb called the 5' RACE reads again in MiXCR, with one record for every CDR3 protein. The sample has around 1,800,000 distinct CDR3 sequences, 35% to 50% seen once. Donation came from healthy Caucasian individuals in Russia who were aged about 6 to 95. The data originate from a study of blood T cells in healthy people across ages. Study-wide results and limits: Possibly, changes in expanded clonotypes were confounded because donor CMV status was unknown.

Sequencing input: blood. The TCR originated in a human donor in good health. This chain links TRBV7-2 with TRBJ2-1, with 9 bases identical to TRBD1. The CDR3 bases are TGTGCCAGCAGCTTAGCCGGGACAGGGTTGAATGAGCAGTTCTTC. Translation: CASSLAGTGLNEQFF.